This TCR beta chain was documented in a study of OX40 agonist ivuxolimab in advanced cancers. This CDR3 contains 16 residues. V was clipped by 3 bases and J by 2 bases, with 16 bases between them. Germline-derived CDR1 and CDR2 are ENHRY and SYGVKD. A single count supports this clone. The method was immunoSEQ multiplex PCR; TCRdb's version includes in-frame clones alone and lacks a portion of them. The data contain tens of thousands of clones, 90% to 95% of them singletons. J is TRBJ1-2 and V is TRBV10-3, with unresolved D. The input for sequencing was CD4+ or CD8+ T cells sorted from blood, taken in a trial of the OX40 agonist ivuxolimab. The source is an adult with an advanced solid tumor such as melanoma, head and neck, liver or kidney cancer. The CDR3 nucleotides read TGTGCCATCAGTGACACCAGGACGGTAACCAACTATGGCTACACCTTC. It translates to CAISDTRTVTNYGYTF.